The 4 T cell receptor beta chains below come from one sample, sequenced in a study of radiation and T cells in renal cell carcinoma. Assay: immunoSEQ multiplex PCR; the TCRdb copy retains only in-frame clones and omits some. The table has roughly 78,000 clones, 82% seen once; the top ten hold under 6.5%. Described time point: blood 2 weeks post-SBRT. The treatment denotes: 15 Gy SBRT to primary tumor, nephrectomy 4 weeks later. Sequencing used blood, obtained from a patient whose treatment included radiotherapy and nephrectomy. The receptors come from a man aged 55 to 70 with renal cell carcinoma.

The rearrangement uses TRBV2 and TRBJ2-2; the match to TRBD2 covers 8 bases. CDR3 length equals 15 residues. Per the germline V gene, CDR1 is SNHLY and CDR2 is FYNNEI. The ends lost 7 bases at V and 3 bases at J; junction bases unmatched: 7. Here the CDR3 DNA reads TGTGCCAGCAAAGGAGTTAGCGGGGACACCGGGGAGCTGTTTTTT. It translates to CASKGVSGDTGELFF.

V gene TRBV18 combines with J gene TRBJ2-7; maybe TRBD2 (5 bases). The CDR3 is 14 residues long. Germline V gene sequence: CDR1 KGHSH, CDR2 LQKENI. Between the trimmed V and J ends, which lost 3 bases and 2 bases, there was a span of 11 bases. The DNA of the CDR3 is TGTGCCAGCTCACCGACGAGCGGACCCTACGAGCAGTACTTC. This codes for CASSPTSGPYEQYF.

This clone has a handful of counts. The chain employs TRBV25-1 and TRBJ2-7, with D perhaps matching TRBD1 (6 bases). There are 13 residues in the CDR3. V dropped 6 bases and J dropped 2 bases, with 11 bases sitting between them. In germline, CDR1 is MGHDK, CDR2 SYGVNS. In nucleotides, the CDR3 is TGTGCCAGCAGCGTCACAGGGACCTACGAGCAGTACTTC. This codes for CASSVTGTYEQYF.

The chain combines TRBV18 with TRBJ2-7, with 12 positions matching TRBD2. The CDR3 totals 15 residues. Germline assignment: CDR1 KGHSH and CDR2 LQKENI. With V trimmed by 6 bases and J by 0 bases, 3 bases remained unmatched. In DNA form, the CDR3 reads TGTGCCAGCTCGCGGACTAGCGGGACCTCCTACGAGCAGTACTTC. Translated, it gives CASSRTSGTSYEQYF.